The 10 T cell receptor beta chains below come from one sample, sequenced in a study of response to subunit inactivated influenza vaccine. TCRdb passed the RT-PCR reads through MiXCR, listing each CDR3 protein once. The data hold more than 400,000 distinct CDR3 sequences, with approximately 7.8% observed a single time. Here the sequenced sample was PBMCs from blood, taken less than 30 months after vaccination. Receptors originate from a man in his fifties or sixties who received an inactivated influenza vaccine.

This clonotype was recorded a few times. The rearrangement uses TRBV6-1 and TRBJ2-1, with D possibly matching TRBD2 (6 bases). The CDR3 length is 16 residues. V was pared by 6 bases and J by 8 bases, with 23 bases between. Germline V CDR1 and CDR2: MNHNS, SASEGT. CDR3 nucleotides: TGTGCCAGCAGCCAGCGATCGGGAATAGCGGTCTATGAGCAGTTCTTC. Amino acids: CASSQRSGIAVYEQFF.

This clonotype was detected ten times or more. CDR3 amino acids: CSAHGLAGGEDTQYF. The CDR3 DNA sequence: TGCAGCGCCCACGGCCTAGCGGGAGGGGAAGATACGCAGTATTTT. The rearrangement uses TRBV29-1 and TRBJ2-3, with 12 bases identical to TRBD2. Germline CDR1 and CDR2: SQVTM and ANQGSEA. V was clipped by 7 bases and J by 5 bases; unmatched bases: 10. This CDR3 contains 15 residues.

This clonotype was found a few times. The V gene is TRBV10-3, the J gene TRBJ2-7; TRBD2 is a possible D gene (5 bases). V dropped 6 bases and J dropped 3 bases, with 15 bases sitting between them. Per germline, CDR1 ENHRY and CDR2 SYGVKD. This CDR3 is built from 14 residues. As DNA, the CDR3 is TGTGCCATCAGGCCCCCCGGGAATAGCTACGAGCAGTACTTC. Protein: CAIRPPGNSYEQYF.

This clonotype was detected only a few times. The J gene is TRBJ2-1, the V gene TRBV6-2 or TRBV6-3; 8 positions match TRBD2. CDR3 length: 16 amino acids. Per germline, CDR1 MNHEY and CDR2 SVGEGT. V gave up 6 bases and J gave up 5 bases; unmatched junction bases: 12. CDR3 sequence reads: CASSPTSGLTHNEQFF. Here the CDR3 DNA reads TGTGCCAGCAGCCCTACTAGCGGACTTACCCACAATGAGCAGTTCTTC.

This sequence joins TRBV20-1 and TRBJ1-5, with D hard to call. The CDR3 contains 12 residues. V was clipped by 4 bases and J by 6 bases, with 10 bases between them. Germline CDR1 and CDR2: DFQATT and SNEGSKA (reference sequence). The CDR3 is CSATTGFQPQHF. The DNA of the CDR3 is TGCAGTGCTACCACGGGATTTCAGCCCCAGCATTTT.

CDR3 nucleotides: TGTGCCAGCAGTTTCGCCCCCATGGGGCAGCCCCAGCATTTT. Encoded protein: CASSFAPMGQPQHF. The chain combines TRBV27 with TRBJ1-5; the D is unclear. Trimming cost V 3 bases and J 7 bases, with 13 bases left between them. Germline V gene sequence: CDR1 MNHEY, CDR2 SMNVEV (reference sequence). The CDR3 has 14 residues.

This clonotype was seen many times. The rearrangement uses TRBV28 and TRBJ1-2, with D unresolved. CDR1 is MDHEN and CDR2 is SYDVKM in the germline V gene. The CDR3 totals 13 residues. Trimming cost V 7 bases and J 8 bases, with 17 bases left between them. CDR3 DNA: TGTGCCAGCATTCCTGACTCCCGGAAAGGCTACACCTTC. Residues: CASIPDSRKGYTF.

This clonotype was detected ten times or more. The V gene is TRBV9, the J gene TRBJ2-5, with a possible D match to TRBD2 (5 bases). The CDR3 totals 14 residues. The ends were cut back, 4 bases at V and 5 bases at J, with 15 bases in the middle. Germline loops: CDR1 SGDLS, CDR2 YYNGEE. CDR3 sequence (DNA): TGTGCCAGCAGCCGCGAGGGCATGGGGGAGACCCAGTACTTC. Translated: CASSREGMGETQYF.

This clonotype came up many times. The chain has TRBV20-1 and TRBJ2-7, with TRBD1 matching over 8 bases. This CDR3 has 15 residues. Germline CDR1 DFQATT, CDR2 SNEGSKA (reference sequence). J lost 0 bases, V lost 5 bases, and 9 bases had no gene match. The CDR3 bases are TGCAGTGCTTCCAACACAGGGGGTAGCTCCTACGAGCAGTACTTC. Encoded protein: CSASNTGGSSYEQYF.

This clonotype was seen more than once but under ten times. The rearrangement uses TRBV7-2 and TRBJ2-5, with D possibly being TRBD2 (7 bases). CDR3 length: 17 residues. V was pared by 5 bases and J by 0 bases, with 19 bases between. Per the germline V gene, CDR1 is SGHTA and CDR2 is FQGNSA. The CDR3 loop reads CASSTSWGRGNQETQYF. The CDR3 DNA follows: TGTGCCAGCAGCACCTCGTGGGGGCGGGGGAACCAAGAGACCCAGTACTTC.